This T cell receptor beta chain was sequenced during a study of metastatic and nonmetastatic thyroid tumors. For the study at large: Repertoires were compared across blood and tumor or nodule tissue from malignant and benign thyroid patients. Study outcomes and limitations: Benign nodules were reported to have significantly lower TCR beta diversity than malignant thyroid tumors, in blood and tumor.

This clone is medium-sized by share. Its antigen remains unidentified. Before thyroid surgery, none of the patients had received any treatment. J gave up 0 bases and V 5 bases, and 10 bases lay outside the gene matches. Germline CDR1 DFQATT, CDR2 SNEGSKA (reference sequence). The CDR3 length is 16 residues. In the original processing: What underpinned the distant-metastasis classifier for papillary thyroid cancer was the set of CDR3 differences across clinicopathological groups. Using MiXCR, TCRdb re-called clones from the PCR reads. These V and J calls derive from TCRdb rather than the authors' analysis. This table has roughly 15,000 clones, about 29% appearing once.

This chain links TRBV20-1 with TRBJ2-1; 7 bases align to TRBD2. The material sequenced was tumor tissue. This sequence was found in a male donor with papillary thyroid cancer or a benign thyroid nodule (not recorded which). Some clones in this sample may be carry-over from other donors' samples. CDR3: CSAPPSGGSSYNEQFF. Written as DNA, the CDR3 is TGCAGTGCTCCACCTAGCGGAGGGAGCTCCTACAATGAGCAGTTCTTC.